Sequencing of this T cell receptor (beta chain) was carried out in a study of T cell changes during pregnancy in multiple sclerosis. The germline V gene has CDR1 SGHAT and CDR2 FQNNGV. The V gene lost 5 bases and the J gene lost 0 bases, with 13 bases spanning the gap. CDR3 length: 15 amino acids. Sequenced by immunoSEQ multiplex PCR; TCRdb stores in-frame clones only, minus some. The sample yields 39,000 or so clones, 85% to 95% seen once. This receptor was taken from a female donor in good health, enrolled as a control in a pregnancy study. The sequences come from CD4+ T cells from peripheral blood mononuclear cells, collected after pregnancy. The chain recombines TRBV11-2 with TRBJ1-1; D is unclear. The CDR3 reads CASSPGLRLNTEAFF. CDR3 DNA sequence: TGTGCCAGCAGCCCCGGACTCCGGCTGAACACTGAAGCTTTCTTT.